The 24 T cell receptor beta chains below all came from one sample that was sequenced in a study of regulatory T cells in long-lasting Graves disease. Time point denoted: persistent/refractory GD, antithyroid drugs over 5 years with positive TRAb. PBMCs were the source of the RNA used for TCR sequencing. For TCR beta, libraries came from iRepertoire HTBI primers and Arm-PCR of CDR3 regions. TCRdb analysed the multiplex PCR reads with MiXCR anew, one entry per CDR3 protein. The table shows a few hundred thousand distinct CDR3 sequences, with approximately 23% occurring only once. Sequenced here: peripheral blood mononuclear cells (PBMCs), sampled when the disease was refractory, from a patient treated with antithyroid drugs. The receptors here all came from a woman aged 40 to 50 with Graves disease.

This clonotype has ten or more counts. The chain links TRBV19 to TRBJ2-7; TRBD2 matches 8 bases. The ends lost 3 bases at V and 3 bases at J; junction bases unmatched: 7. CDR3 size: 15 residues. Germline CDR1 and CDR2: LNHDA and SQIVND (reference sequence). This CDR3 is CASSIGSGSGYEQYF. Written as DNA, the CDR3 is TGTGCCAGTAGTATTGGGAGCGGGAGTGGCTACGAGCAGTACTTC.

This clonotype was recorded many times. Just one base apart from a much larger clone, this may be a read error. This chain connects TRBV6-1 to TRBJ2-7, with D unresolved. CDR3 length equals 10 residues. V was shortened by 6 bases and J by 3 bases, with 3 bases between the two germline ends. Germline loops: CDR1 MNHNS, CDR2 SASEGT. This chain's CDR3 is CASRVYEQYF. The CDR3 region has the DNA TGTGCCAGCAGGGTCTACGAGCAGTACTTC.

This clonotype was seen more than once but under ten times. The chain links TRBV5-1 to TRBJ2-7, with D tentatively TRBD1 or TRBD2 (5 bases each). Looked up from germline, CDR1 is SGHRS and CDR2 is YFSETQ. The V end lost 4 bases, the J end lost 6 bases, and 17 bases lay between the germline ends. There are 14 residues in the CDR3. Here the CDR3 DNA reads TGCGCCAGCAGCGTCCGGGACGGTCGGTCCGAGCAGTACTTC. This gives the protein CASSVRDGRSEQYF.

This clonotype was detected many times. DNA of the CDR3: TGTGCCAGCAGCTTAGGAAGGTCCTCTAATGAAAAACTGTTTTTT. Its protein product is CASSLGRSSNEKLFF. The chain has TRBV11-2 and TRBJ1-4; no clear D. Trimming cost V 1 base and J 3 bases, with 9 bases left between them. The V gene's germline CDR1 is SGHAT and CDR2 FQNNGV. This CDR3 comprises 15 residues.

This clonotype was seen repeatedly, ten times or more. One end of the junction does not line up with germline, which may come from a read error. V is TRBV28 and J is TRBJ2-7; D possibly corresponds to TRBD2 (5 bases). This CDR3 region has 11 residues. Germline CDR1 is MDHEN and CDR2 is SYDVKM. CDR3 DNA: TGTGCCAGCAGTTCACACCCCGCCCGGGAATTC. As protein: CASSSHPAREF.

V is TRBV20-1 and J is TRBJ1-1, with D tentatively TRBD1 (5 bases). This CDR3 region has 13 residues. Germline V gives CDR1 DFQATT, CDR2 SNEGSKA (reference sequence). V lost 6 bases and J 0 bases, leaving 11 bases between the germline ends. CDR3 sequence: CSAGDGLNTEAFF. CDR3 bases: TGCAGTGCGGGGGACGGATTGAACACTGAAGCTTTCTTT.

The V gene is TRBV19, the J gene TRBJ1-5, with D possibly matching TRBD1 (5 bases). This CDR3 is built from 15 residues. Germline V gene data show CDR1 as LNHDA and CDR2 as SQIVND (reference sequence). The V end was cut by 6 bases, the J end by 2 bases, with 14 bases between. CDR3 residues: CASSQVGRGNQPQHF. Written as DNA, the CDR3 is TGTGCCAGTAGCCAGGTGGGCAGGGGCAATCAGCCCCAGCATTTT.

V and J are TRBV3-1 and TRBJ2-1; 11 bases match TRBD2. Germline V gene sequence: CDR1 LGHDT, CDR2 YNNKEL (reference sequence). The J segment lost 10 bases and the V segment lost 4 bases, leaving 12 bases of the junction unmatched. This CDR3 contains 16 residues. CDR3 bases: TGTGCCAGCAGCCCCGAACTCCTGGGACTAGCGGAGGAGCAGTTCTTC. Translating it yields CASSPELLGLAEEQFF.

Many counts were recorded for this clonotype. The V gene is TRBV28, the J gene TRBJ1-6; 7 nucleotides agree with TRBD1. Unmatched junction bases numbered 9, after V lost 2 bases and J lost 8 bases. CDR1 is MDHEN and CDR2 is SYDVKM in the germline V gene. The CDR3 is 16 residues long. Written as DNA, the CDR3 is TGTGCCAGCAGTTTAACAGGGGAGGGGAATCATTCACCCCTCCACTTT. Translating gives CASSLTGEGNHSPLHF.

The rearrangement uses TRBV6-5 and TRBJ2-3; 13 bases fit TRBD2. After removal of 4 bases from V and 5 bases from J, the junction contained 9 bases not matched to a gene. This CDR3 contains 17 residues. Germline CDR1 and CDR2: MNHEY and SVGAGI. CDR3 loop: CASSLRTSGSIQDTQYF. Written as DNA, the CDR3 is TGTGCCAGCAGTTTGAGGACTAGCGGGAGTATTCAAGATACGCAGTATTTT.

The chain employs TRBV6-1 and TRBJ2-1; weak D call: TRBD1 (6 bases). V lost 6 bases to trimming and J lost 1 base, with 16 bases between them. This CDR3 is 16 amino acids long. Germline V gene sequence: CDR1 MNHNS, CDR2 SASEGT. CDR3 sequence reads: CASRTTGYLSYNEQFF. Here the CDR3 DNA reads TGTGCCAGCAGGACCACAGGGTACTTATCCTACAATGAGCAGTTCTTC.

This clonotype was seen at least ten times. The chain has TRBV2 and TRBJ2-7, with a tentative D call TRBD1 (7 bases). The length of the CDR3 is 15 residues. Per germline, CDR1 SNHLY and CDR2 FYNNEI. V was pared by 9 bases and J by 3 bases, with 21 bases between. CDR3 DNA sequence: TGTGCCAGTGACAGGGTCGGGGAGGCTCGCTACGAGCAGTACTTC. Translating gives CASDRVGEARYEQYF.

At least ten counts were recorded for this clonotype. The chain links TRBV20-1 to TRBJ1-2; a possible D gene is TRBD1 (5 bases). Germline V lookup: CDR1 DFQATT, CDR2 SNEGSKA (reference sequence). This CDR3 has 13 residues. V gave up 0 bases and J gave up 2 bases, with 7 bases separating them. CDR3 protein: CSARDRGNYGYTF. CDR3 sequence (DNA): TGCAGTGCTAGAGATCGGGGGAACTATGGCTACACCTTC.

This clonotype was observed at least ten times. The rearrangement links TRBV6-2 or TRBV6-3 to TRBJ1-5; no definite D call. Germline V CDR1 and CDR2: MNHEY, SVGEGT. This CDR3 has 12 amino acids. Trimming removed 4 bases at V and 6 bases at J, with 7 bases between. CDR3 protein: CASSSGSQPQHF. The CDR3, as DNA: TGTGCCAGCAGTTCCGGATCTCAGCCCCAGCATTTT.

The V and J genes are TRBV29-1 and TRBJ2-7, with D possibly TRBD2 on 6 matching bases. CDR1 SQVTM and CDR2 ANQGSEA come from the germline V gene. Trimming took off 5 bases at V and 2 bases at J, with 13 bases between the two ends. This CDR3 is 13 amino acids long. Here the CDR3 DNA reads TGCAGCGTTTCGACTAGTAGCCCCTACGAGCAGTACTTC. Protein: CSVSTSSPYEQYF.

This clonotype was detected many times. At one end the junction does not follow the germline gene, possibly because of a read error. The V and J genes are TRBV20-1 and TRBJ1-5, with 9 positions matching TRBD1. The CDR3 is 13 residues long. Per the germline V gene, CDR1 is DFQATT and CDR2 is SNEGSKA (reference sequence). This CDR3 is CSSRDRESQPQHF. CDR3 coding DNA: TGCAGTTCTAGGGACAGGGAAAGTCAGCCCCAGCATTTT.

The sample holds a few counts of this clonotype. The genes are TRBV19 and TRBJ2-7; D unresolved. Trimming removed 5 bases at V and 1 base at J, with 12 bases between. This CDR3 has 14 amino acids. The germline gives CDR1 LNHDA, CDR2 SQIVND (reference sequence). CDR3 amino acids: CASSLTEESYEQYF. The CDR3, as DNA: TGTGCCAGTAGTTTAACAGAGGAGTCCTACGAGCAGTACTTC. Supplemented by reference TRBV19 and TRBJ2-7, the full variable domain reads DGGITQSPKYLFRKEGQNVTLSCEQNLNHDAMYWYRQDPGQGLRLIYYSQIVNDFQKGDIAEGYSVSREKKESFPLTVTSAQKNPTAFYLCASSLTEESYEQYFGPGTRLTVT.

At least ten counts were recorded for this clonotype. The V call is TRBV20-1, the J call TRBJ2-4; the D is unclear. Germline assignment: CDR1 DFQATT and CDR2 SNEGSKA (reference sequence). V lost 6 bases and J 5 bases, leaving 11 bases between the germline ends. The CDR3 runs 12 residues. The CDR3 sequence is CSARKTENIQYF. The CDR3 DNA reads TGCAGTGCCAGAAAGACGGAAAACATTCAGTACTTC.

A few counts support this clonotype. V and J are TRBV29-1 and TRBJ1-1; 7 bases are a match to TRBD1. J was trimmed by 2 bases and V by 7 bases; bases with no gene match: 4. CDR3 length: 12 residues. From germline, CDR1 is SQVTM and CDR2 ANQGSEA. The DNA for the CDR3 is TGCAGCGGACAGGGCTTTAACACTGAAGCTTTCTTT. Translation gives CSGQGFNTEAFF.

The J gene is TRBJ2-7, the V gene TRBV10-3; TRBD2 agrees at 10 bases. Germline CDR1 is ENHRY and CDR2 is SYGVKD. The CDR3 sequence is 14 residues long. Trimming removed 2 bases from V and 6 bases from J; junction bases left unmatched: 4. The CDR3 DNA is TGTGCCATCAGTGAGGTTACTAGCGGGATCGAGCAGTACTTC. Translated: CAISEVTSGIEQYF.

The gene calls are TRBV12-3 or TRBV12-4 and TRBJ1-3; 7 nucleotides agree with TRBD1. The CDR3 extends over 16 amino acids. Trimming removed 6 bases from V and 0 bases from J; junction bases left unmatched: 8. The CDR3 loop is CASRAIDRASGNTIYF. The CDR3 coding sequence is TGTGCCAGCAGGGCAATCGACAGGGCCTCTGGAAACACCATATATTTT.

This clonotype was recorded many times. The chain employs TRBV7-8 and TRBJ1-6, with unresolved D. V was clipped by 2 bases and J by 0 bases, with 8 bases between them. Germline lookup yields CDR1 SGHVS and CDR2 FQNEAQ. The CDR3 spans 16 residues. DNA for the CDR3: TGTGCCAGCAGCTTATCGGGAGCCTCCTATAATTCACCCCTCCACTTT. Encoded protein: CASSLSGASYNSPLHF.

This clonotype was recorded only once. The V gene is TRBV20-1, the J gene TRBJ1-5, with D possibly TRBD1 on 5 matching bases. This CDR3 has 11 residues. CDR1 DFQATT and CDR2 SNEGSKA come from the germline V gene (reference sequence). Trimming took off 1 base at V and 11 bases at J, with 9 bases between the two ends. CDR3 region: CSARGRGTQHF. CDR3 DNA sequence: TGCAGTGCTAGAGGGCGGGGGACCCAGCATTTT.

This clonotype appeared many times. In DNA, the CDR3 is TGCAGTGCTAGCGGGACACCTTACGAGCAGTACTTC. This codes for CSASGTPYEQYF. The genes are TRBV20-1 and TRBJ2-7; possibly TRBD1 for D (6 bases). The germline V gene has CDR1 DFQATT and CDR2 SNEGSKA (reference sequence). V was shortened by 3 bases and J by 4 bases, with 10 bases between the two germline ends. This CDR3 has 12 amino acids.